The rows below give T cell receptor beta chains drawn from one sample of a study of naive and memory T cell subsets. Each CDR3 protein is one row after TCRdb ran MiXCR on the UMI-ligation and nested PCR reads. Of about 120,000 distinct CDR3 sequences listed, just over 35% are singletons. Sequences were obtained from central memory CD4+ T cells from blood. These TCRs come from a human donor in good health. Each CDR3 is given with its conserved first and last residue. Fields, in order: D gene, J gene, clone size, V gene, CDR3 protein, CDR3 DNA. The D gene is left open where the match is weak. Clone size is given for some rows only: seen once, a few or many times, or a class if the clone is expanded.

D: TRBD1; J: TRBJ2-7; size: few; V: TRBV5-1; CDR3: CASSLGGSGGAYEQYF; DNA: TGCGCCAGCAGCTTGGGGGGGTCAGGGGGCGCCTACGAGCAGTACTTC
D: TRBD2; J: TRBJ2-3; size: .; V: TRBV29-1; CDR3: CSVGLAGGTDTQYF; DNA: TGCAGCGTGGGACTAGCGGGTGGCACAGATACGCAGTATTTT
D: .; J: TRBJ2-6; size: .; V: TRBV5-1; CDR3: CASSGSSGANVLTF; DNA: TGCGCCAGCAGCGGTTCCTCTGGGGCCAACGTCCTGACTTTC
D: .; J: TRBJ2-1; size: .; V: TRBV29-1; CDR3: CSVDWGGYNEQFF; DNA: TGCAGCGTTGACTGGGGCGGGTACAATGAGCAGTTCTTC
D: .; J: TRBJ1-1; size: .; V: TRBV5-8; CDR3: CASAGRLEAFF; DNA: TGTGCCAGCGCGGGACGGCTTGAAGCTTTCTTT
D: TRBD2; J: TRBJ2-1; size: many; V: TRBV5-4; CDR3: CASSSSGRVSYNEQFF; DNA: TGTGCCAGCAGCTCGAGCGGGAGGGTGTCCTACAATGAGCAGTTCTTC
D: TRBD2; J: TRBJ2-1; size: once; V: TRBV5-5; CDR3: CASSPSGRASYNEQFF; DNA: TGTGCCAGCAGCCCTAGCGGGAGGGCCTCCTACAATGAGCAGTTCTTC
D: .; J: TRBJ1-1; size: .; V: TRBV28; CDR3: CASSPPTAMNTEAFF; DNA: TGTGCCAGCAGCCCTCCGACAGCAATGAACACTGAAGCTTTCTTT
D: TRBD2; J: TRBJ2-3; size: few; V: TRBV9; CDR3: CASSAASGRSADTQYF; DNA: TGTGCCAGCAGCGCCGCTAGCGGGAGGTCGGCAGATACGCAGTATTTT
D: TRBD1; J: TRBJ2-5; size: few; V: TRBV11-2; CDR3: CASSASTGTEETQYF; DNA: TGTGCCAGCAGCGCATCGACCGGGACAGAAGAGACCCAGTACTTC
D: TRBD1; J: TRBJ2-7; size: .; V: TRBV27; CDR3: CASIQTGTGSYEQYF; DNA: TGTGCCAGCATCCAAACCGGGACAGGATCCTACGAGCAGTACTTC
D: .; J: TRBJ1-5; size: .; V: TRBV7-2; CDR3: CASSLAGSTSGPQHF; DNA: TGTGCCAGCAGCTTAGCGGGGAGCACCAGTGGCCCCCAGCATTTT
D: .; J: TRBJ1-1; size: .; V: TRBV6-2/TRBV6-3; CDR3: CASSPKQGVMNTEAFF; DNA: TGTGCCAGCAGTCCAAAACAGGGCGTCATGAACACTGAAGCTTTCTTT
D: TRBD1; J: TRBJ2-7; size: .; V: TRBV14; CDR3: CASSQDRGLLDEQYF; DNA: TGTGCCAGCAGCCAGGACAGGGGGCTGTTGGACGAGCAGTACTTC
D: .; J: TRBJ2-1; size: .; V: TRBV2; CDR3: CASSERGTHNEQFF; DNA: TGTGCCAGCAGTGAACGCGGGACCCACAATGAGCAGTTCTTC
D: TRBD2; J: TRBJ2-1; size: few; V: TRBV4-3; CDR3: CASSQDWLAGGNEQFF; DNA: TGCGCCAGCAGCCAAGATTGGCTAGCGGGAGGGAATGAGCAGTTCTTC
D: TRBD2; J: TRBJ2-7; size: few; V: TRBV14; CDR3: CASSQDLAGEQYF; DNA: TGTGCCAGCAGCCAAGATCTAGCGGGCGAGCAGTACTTC
D: TRBD1; J: TRBJ2-5; size: .; V: TRBV20-1; CDR3: CRAGTAQETQYF; DNA: TGCAGGGCCGGGACAGCACAAGAGACCCAGTACTTC
D: TRBD2; J: TRBJ2-1; size: .; V: TRBV20-1; CDR3: CSAPPVTSTLEQFF; DNA: TGCAGTGCTCCGCCTGTGACTAGCACCCTTGAGCAGTTCTTC
D: .; J: TRBJ2-2; size: .; V: TRBV4-1; CDR3: CASSRETGNTGELFF; DNA: TGCGCCAGCAGCCGAGAGACGGGAAACACCGGGGAGCTGTTTTTT
D: .; J: TRBJ1-1; size: few; V: TRBV7-2; CDR3: CASSLAPRATTEAFF; DNA: TGTGCCAGCAGCTTAGCCCCGAGAGCTACAACTGAAGCTTTCTTT
D: .; J: TRBJ2-7; size: few; V: TRBV20-1; CDR3: CSARVSTPRSSYEQYF; DNA: TGCAGTGCTAGAGTGTCGACTCCCCGGAGCTCCTACGAGCAGTACTTC
D: TRBD1; J: TRBJ2-1; size: few; V: TRBV29-1; CDR3: CSVSGTGRTYNEQFF; DNA: TGCAGCGTTTCTGGGACAGGGCGGACCTACAATGAGCAGTTCTTC
D: .; J: TRBJ1-4; size: .; V: TRBV4-1; CDR3: CASSQDRSRATNEKLFF; DNA: TGCGCCAGCAGCCAAGATAGGTCCAGGGCGACTAATGAAAAACTGTTTTTT
D: TRBD1; J: TRBJ2-3; size: .; V: TRBV5-5; CDR3: CASSSQGAQRDTQYF; DNA: TGTGCCAGCAGTTCACAGGGGGCTCAGAGAGATACGCAGTATTTT
D: .; J: TRBJ2-7; size: few; V: TRBV19; CDR3: CASRVKEVRAHEQYF; DNA: TGTGCCAGTAGAGTGAAAGAAGTTAGGGCCCACGAGCAGTACTTC
D: TRBD1; J: TRBJ2-3; size: .; V: TRBV10-3; CDR3: CAASRDREGGNTDTQYF; DNA: TGTGCCGCCTCCCGGGACAGGGAAGGAGGAAACACAGATACGCAGTATTTT
D: .; J: TRBJ2-3; size: few; V: TRBV10-3; CDR3: CAIDRGAGSDTQYF; DNA: TGTGCCATCGACAGGGGAGCGGGATCAGATACGCAGTATTTT
D: .; J: TRBJ1-5; size: .; V: TRBV3-1; CDR3: CASSQDPGGRQPQHF; DNA: TGTGCCAGCAGCCAAGATCCCGGGGGCCGGCAGCCCCAGCATTTT
D: TRBD1; J: TRBJ1-2; size: .; V: TRBV6-2/TRBV6-3; CDR3: CASSRRTGPNYGYTF; DNA: TGTGCCAGCAGTCGCCGGACAGGGCCCAACTATGGCTACACCTTC
D: .; J: TRBJ1-3; size: .; V: TRBV28; CDR3: CASRGPRTSGNTIYF; DNA: TGTGCCAGCAGGGGTCCTCGGACCTCTGGAAACACCATATATTTT
D: .; J: TRBJ2-7; size: .; V: TRBV11-3; CDR3: CASSPGPSSYEQYF; DNA: TGTGCCAGCAGCCCCGGGCCTTCTTCCTACGAGCAGTACTTC
D: .; J: TRBJ2-7; size: many; V: TRBV20-1; CDR3: CSARAVSYEQYF; DNA: TGCAGTGCTAGAGCTGTCTCCTACGAGCAGTACTTC
D: .; J: TRBJ2-3; size: .; V: TRBV4-1; CDR3: CASSQVQDTQYF; DNA: TGCGCCAGCAGCCAAGTCCAGGATACGCAGTATTTT
D: .; J: TRBJ1-2; size: few; V: TRBV28; CDR3: CASSRQEINYGYTF; DNA: TGTGCCAGCAGCCGACAGGAGATTAACTATGGCTACACCTTC
D: .; J: TRBJ1-1; size: .; V: TRBV6-5; CDR3: CASSRQAMNTEAFF; DNA: TGTGCCAGCAGCAGACAGGCCATGAACACTGAAGCTTTCTTT
D: .; J: TRBJ2-6; size: many; V: TRBV20-1; CDR3: CSASSPNSGANVLTF; DNA: TGCAGTGCTAGCAGTCCAAACTCTGGGGCCAACGTCCTGACTTTC
D: .; J: TRBJ2-2; size: few; V: TRBV5-1; CDR3: CASSLGGVPGELFF; DNA: TGCGCCAGCAGCTTGGGAGGGGTTCCCGGGGAGCTGTTTTTT